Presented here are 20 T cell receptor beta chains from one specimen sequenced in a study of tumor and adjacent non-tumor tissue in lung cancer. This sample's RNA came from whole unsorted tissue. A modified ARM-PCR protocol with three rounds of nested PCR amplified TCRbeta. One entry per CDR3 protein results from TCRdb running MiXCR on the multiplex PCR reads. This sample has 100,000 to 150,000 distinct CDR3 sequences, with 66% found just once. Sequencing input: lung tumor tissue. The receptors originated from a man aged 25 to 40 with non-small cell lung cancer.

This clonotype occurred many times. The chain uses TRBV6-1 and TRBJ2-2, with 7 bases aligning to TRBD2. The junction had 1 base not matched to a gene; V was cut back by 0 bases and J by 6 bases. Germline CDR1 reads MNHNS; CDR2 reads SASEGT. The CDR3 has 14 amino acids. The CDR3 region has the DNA TGTGCCAGCAGTGAAGCGGGAGGGCCCGGGGAGCTGTTTTTT. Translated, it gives CASSEAGGPGELFF.

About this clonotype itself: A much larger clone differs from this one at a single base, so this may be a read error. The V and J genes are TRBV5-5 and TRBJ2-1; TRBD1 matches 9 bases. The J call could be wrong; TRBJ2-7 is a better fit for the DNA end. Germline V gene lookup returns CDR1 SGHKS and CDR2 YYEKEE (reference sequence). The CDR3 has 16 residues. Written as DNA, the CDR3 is TGTGCCAGCAGCTTGAATGGGACAGGGACGTACAATGAGCAGTACTTC. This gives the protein CASSLNGTGTYNEQYF.

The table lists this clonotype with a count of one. DNA of the CDR3: TGCAGTGTTAGGTGGAGGGGCCGGGAGACCCAGTACTTC. Translated, it gives CSVRWRGRETQYF. V and J are TRBV20-1 and TRBJ2-5; the D gene is possibly TRBD2 (6 bases). The germline V gene has CDR1 DFQATT and CDR2 SNEGSKA (reference sequence). V gave up 7 bases and J gave up 5 bases, with 17 bases separating them. The CDR3 has 13 amino acids.

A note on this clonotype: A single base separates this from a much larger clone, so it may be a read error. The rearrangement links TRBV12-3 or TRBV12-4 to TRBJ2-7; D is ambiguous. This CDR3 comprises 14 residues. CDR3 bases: TGTGCCAGCAGTTTGTCAGGCCCGTACTACGAGCACTACTTC. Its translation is CASSLSGPYYEHYF.

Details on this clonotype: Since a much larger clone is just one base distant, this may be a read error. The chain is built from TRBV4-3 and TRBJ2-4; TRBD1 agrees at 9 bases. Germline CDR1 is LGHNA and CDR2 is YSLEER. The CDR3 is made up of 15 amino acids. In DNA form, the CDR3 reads TGCGTCAGCAGCCAACAGGACAGGGGAGGAAACATTCAGTACTTC. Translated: CVSSQQDRGGNIQYF.

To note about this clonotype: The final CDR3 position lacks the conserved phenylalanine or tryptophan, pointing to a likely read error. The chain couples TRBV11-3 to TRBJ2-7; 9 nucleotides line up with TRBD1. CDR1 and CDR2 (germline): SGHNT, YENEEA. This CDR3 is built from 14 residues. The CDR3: CVSSPTTGGYEQYS. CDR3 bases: TGTGTCAGCAGCCCGACGACAGGGGGGTACGAGCAGTACTCC.

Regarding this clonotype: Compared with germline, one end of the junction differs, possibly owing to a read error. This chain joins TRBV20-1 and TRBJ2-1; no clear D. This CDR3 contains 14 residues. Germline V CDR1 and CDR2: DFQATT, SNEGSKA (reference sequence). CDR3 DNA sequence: TGCAGTGCTAGAGAACTCCACTCCTACAATAAGCAGTTCTTC. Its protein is CSARELHSYNKQFF.

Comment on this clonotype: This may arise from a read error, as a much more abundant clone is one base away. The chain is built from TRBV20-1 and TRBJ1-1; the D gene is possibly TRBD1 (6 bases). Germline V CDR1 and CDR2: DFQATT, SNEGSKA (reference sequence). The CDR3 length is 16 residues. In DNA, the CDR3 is TGCGGTGCTAGAGAGGGAGGGGGTAGGCACAACACTGAAGCTTTCTTT. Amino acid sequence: CGAREGGGRHNTEAFF.

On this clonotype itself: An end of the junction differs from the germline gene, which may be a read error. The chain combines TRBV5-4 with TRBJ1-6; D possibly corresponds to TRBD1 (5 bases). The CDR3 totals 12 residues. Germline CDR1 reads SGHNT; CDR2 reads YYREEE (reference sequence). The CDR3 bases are TGTGCCATCAGCGGAGGGGATTCACCCCTCCACTTT. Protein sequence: CAISGGDSPLHF.

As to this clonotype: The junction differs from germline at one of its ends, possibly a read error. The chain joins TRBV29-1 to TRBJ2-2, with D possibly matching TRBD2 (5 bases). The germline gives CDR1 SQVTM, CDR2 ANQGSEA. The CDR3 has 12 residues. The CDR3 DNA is TGCAGGGTTGGATATTACACCGGGGAGTTGTTTTTT. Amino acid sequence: CRVGYYTGELFF.

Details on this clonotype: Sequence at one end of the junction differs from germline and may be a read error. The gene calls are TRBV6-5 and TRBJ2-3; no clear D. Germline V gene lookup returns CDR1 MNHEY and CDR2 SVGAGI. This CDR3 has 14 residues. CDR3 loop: CASSYSQLEDTHYF. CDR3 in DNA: TGTGCCAGCAGTTACTCCCAGCTAGAGGATACGCATTATTTT.

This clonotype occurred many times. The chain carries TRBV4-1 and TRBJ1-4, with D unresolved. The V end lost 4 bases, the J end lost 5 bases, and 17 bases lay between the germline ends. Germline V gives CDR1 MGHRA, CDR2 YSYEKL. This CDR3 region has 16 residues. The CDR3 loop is CASSPTLTRGNEKLFF. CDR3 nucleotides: TGCGCCAGCAGCCCTACACTCACTCGGGGAAATGAAAAACTGTTTTTT.

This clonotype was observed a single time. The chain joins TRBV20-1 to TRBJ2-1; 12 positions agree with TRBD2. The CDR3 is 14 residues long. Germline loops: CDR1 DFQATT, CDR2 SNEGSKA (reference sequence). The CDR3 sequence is CRPRLAGEHNEQFF. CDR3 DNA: TGCAGACCGAGACTAGCGGGGGAGCATAATGAGCAGTTCTTC.

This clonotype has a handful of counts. The CDR3 nucleotides are TGTGCCAGCAGCTTAGCCAGTGAGCAGTTCTTC. Residues: CASSLASEQFF. The chain has TRBV7-9 and TRBJ2-1; no clear D. The CDR3 has 11 residues. Trimming removed 0 bases from V and 9 bases from J, with 3 bases in between. CDR1 is SEHNR and CDR2 is FQNEAQ in the germline V gene (reference sequence). Drawing the rest from reference TRBV7-9 and TRBJ2-1, the complete variable domain is DTGVSQNPRHKITKRGQNVTFRCDPISEHNRLYWYRQTLGQGPEFLTYFQNEAQLEKSRLLSDRFSAERPKGSFSTLEIQRTEQGDSAMYLCASSLASEQFFGPGTRLTVL.

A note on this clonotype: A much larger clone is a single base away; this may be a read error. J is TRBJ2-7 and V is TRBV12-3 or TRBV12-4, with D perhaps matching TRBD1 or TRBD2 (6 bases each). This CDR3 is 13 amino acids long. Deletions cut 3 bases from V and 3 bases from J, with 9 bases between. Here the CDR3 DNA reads TGTGCCAGCAGTTTGGGGGGCTTCTACGAGCAGTACTTC. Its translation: CASSLGGFYEQYF.

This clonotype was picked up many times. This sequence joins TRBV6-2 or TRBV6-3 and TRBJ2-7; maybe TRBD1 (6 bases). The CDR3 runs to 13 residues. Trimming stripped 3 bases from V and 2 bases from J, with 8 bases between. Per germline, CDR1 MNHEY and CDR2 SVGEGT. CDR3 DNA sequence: TGTGCCAGCAGTTATTCAGGGGCCTACGAGCAGTACTTC. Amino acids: CASSYSGAYEQYF.

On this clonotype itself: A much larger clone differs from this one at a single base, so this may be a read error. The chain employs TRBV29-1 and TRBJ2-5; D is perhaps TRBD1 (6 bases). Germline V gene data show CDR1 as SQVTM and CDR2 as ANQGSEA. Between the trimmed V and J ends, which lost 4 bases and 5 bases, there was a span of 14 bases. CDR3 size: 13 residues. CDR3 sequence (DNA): TGCAGCGTTGTTATGTCTACAGGGGAGACCCAGTACTTC. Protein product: CSVVMSTGETQYF.

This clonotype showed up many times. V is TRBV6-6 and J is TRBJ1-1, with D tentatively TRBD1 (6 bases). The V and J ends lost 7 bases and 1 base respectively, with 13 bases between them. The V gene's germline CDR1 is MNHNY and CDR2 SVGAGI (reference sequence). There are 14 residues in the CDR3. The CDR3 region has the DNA TGTGCCAGCAACCAGGGGCGGGGGAACACTGAAGCTTTCTTT. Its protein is CASNQGRGNTEAFF.

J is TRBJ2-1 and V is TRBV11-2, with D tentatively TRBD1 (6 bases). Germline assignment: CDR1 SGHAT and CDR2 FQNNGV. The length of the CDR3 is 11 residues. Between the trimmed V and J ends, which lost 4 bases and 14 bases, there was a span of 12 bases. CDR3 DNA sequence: TGTGCCAGCAGCTCCGGGACAATAGAGTTCTTC. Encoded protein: CASSSGTIEFF.

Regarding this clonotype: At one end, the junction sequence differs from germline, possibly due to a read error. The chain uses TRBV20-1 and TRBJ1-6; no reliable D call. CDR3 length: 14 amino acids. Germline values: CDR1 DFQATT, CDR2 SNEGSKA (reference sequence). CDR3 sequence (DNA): TGCAGTGCTAGAGATGGCCAGTTTAATTTACCCATCCACTTT. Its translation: CSARDGQFNLPIHF.